Reported below is one T cell receptor beta chain. The sample is drawn from a study of PD-L1 blockade in urothelial cancer. Background on the study: Investigators checked blood 3 weeks (second dose) and 6 weeks after treatment start. T cells were recovered from blood samples at a median of around 150,000.

TCR analog templates of synthetic origin were spiked into each PCR. The protocol was immunoSEQ multiplex PCR, while the TCRdb copy is restricted to in-frame clones and leaves out a portion. Among more than 65,000 clones, about nine tenths were seen once, and the ten largest hold roughly 5.7%. V shed 4 bases, J shed 0 bases, and the junction held 3 bases outside the gene matches. CDR1 and CDR2 (germline): SGHRS, YFSETQ. The length of the CDR3 is 14 residues. The chain couples TRBV5-1 to TRBJ1-1; TRBD1 matches at 7 bases. The starting material was PBMCs, obtained around atezolizumab (anti-PD-L1) treatment. The receptor comes from a woman aged 70-85 years with urothelial cancer. CDR3 sequence reads: CASSPTGMNTEAFF. CDR3 DNA: TGCGCCAGCAGCCCGACAGGGATGAACACTGAAGCTTTCTTT.